This record looks at one T cell receptor (beta chain) sequence and its context. Antigen: not known. Trimming left V 3 bases short and J 11 bases short, with 16 bases between. Germline V CDR1 and CDR2: SGHTA, FQGNSA. This CDR3 has 13 residues. The sample comes from a study of T-cell memory formation after mild COVID-19. Overall study findings and caveats: The pre-infection memory compartment contained some responding clones, suggesting cross-reactive memory joined. Clones that contracted from day 15 to 85 were balanced CD4/CD8, while later expanders leaned CD4+.

TCR alpha and TCR beta cDNA libraries with sample barcodes and UMIs came from 5'RACE using constant-segment primers. A single record per CDR3 protein comes from TCRdb applying MiXCR to the 5' RACE reads. Of hundreds of thousands of distinct CDR3 sequences listed, approximately 15% are singletons. The clonotype originates from a man younger than 30 who had mild COVID-19 (a few samples of this study predate the infection). Cell type and time point are not known. The sample taken for sequencing was PBMCs or a T cell subset sorted from them (not recorded which). The chain joins TRBV7-2 to TRBJ1-1; no clear D. The CDR3 coding sequence is TGTGCCAGCAGCTTCGGGCAGTCATCTAGGGCTTTCTTT. Residues: CASSFGQSSRAFF.